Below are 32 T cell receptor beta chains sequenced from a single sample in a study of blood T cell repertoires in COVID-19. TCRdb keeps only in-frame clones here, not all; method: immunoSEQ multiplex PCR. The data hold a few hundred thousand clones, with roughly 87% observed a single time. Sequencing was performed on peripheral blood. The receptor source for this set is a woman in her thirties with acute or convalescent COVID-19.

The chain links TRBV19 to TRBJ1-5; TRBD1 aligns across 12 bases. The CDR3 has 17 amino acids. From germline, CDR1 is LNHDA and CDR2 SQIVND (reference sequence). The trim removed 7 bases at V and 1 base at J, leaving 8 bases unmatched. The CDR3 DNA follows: TGTGCCAGTAATCCGGGACAGGGGGCGCGGAGCAATCAGCCCCAGCATTTT. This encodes CASNPGQGARSNQPQHF.

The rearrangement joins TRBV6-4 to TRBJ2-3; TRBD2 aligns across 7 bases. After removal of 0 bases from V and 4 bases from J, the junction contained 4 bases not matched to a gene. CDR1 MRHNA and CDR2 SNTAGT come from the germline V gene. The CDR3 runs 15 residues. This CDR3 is CASSDSGGTSDTQYF. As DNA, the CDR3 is TGTGCCAGCAGTGACTCGGGGGGGACGTCAGATACGCAGTATTTT.

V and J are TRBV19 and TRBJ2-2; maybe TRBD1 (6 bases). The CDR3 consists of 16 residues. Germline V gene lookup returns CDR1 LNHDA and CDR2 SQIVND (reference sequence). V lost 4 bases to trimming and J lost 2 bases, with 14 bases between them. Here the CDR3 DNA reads TGTGCCAGTAGTACCCCCTCGGGACAAAACACCGGGGAGCTGTTTTTT. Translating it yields CASSTPSGQNTGELFF.

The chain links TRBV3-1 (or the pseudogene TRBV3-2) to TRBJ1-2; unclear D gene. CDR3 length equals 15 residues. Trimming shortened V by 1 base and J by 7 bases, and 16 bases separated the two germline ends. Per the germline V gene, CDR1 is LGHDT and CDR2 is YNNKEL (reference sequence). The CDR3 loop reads CASSQASAGPRGYTF. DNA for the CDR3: TGTGCCAGCAGCCAAGCGTCGGCGGGCCCCCGTGGCTACACCTTC.

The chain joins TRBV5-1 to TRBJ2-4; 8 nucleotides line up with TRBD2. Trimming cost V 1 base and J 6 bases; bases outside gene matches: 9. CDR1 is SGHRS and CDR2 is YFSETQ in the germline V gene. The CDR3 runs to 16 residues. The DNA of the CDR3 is TGCGCCAGCAGCTTGATGGGAGCGGGAGTTGGAAACATTCAGTACTTC. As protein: CASSLMGAGVGNIQYF.

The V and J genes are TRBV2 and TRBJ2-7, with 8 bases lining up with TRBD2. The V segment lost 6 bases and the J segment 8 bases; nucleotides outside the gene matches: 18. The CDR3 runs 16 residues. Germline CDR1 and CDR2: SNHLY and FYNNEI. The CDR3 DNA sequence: TGTGCCAGCAGCGAAACCCGGGGCCGGGGGGGTTTAAAGCAGTACTTC. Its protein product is CASSETRGRGGLKQYF.

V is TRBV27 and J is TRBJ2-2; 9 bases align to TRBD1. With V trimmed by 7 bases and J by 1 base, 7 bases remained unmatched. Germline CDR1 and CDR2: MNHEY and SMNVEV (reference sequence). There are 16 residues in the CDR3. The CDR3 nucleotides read TGTGCCAGCATCCTAAGGGGACAGGGGAACACCGGGGAGCTGTTTTTT. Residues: CASILRGQGNTGELFF.

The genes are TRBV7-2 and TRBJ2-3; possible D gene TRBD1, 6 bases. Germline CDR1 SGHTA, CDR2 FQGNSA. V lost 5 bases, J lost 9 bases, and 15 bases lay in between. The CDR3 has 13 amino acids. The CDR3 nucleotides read TGTGCCAGCAGCCGTGACCGGCAGGGGACGCAGTATTTT. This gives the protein CASSRDRQGTQYF.

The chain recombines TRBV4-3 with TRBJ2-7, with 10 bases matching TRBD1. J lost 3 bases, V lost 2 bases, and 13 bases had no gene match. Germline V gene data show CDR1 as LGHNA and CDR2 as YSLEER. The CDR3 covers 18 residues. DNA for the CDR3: TGCGCCAGCAGCCAAAACGCCAGGAGGACAGGGGGAATCTACGAGCAGTACTTC. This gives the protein CASSQNARRTGGIYEQYF.

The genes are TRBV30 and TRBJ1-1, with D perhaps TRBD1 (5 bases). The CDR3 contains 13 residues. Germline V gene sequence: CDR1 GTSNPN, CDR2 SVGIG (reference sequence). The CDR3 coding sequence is TGTTCCGGGGGGAGGGAGGGTGACACTGAAGCTTTCTTT. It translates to CSGGREGDTEAFF.

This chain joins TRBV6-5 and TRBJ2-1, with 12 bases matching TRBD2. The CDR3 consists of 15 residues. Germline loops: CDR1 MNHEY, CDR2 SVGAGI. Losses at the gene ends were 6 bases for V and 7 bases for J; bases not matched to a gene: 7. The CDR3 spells CASRRTSGMGNEQFF. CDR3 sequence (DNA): TGTGCCAGCAGGCGGACTAGCGGGATGGGGAATGAGCAGTTCTTC.

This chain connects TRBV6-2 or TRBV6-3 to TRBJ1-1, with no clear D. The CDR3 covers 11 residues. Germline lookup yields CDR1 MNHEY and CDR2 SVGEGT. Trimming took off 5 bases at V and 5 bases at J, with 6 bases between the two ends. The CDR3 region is CASSTYTEAFF. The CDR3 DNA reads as TGTGCCAGCAGTACCTATACTGAAGCTTTCTTT.

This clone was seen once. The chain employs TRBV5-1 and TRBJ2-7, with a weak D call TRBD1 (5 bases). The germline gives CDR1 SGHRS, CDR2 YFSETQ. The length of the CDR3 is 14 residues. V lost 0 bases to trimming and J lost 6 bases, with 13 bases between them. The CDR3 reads CASSLDVGVREQYF. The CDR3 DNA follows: TGCGCCAGCAGCTTGGATGTAGGGGTCCGCGAGCAGTACTTC.

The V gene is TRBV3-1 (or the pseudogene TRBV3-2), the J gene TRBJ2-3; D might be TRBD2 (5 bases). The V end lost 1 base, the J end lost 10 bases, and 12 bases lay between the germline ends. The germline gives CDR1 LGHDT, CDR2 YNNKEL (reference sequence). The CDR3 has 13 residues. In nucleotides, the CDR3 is TGTGCCAGCAGCCAAGTTAGTCTAGCTTCGCAGTATTTT. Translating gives CASSQVSLASQYF.

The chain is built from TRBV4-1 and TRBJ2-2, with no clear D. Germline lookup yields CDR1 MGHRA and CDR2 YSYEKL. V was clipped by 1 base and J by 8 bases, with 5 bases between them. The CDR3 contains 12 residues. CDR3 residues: CASSQGEGELFF. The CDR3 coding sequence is TGCGCCAGCAGCCAAGGCGAGGGGGAGCTGTTTTTT.

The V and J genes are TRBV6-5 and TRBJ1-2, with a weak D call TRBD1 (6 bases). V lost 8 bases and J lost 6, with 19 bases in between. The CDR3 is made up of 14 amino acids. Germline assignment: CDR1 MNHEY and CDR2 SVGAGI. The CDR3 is CASALQGSRDGYTF. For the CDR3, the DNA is TGTGCCAGCGCTCTACAGGGTTCCAGGGATGGCTACACCTTC.

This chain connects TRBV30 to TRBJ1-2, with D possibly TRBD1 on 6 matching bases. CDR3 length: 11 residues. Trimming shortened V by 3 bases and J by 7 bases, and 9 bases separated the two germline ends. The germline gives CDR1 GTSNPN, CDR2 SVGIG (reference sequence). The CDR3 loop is CAWSRGPGYTF. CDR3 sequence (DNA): TGTGCCTGGAGCAGGGGACCTGGCTACACCTTC.

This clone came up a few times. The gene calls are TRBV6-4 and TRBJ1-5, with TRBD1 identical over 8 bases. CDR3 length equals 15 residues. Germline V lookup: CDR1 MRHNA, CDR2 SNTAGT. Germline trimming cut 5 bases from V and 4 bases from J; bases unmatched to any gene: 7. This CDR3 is CASSPDRGVNQPQHF. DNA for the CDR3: TGTGCCAGCAGTCCCGACAGGGGAGTTAATCAGCCCCAGCATTTT.

Here the CDR3 DNA reads TGTGCCAGTTCACCAGACAGGGGAAACACAATTCGAGATACGCAGTATTTT. Amino acid sequence: CASSPDRGNTIRDTQYF. The V gene is TRBV14, the J gene TRBJ2-3; 8 bases are shared with TRBD1. The germline CDR1 and CDR2 sequences are SGHDN and FVKESK. The CDR3 spans 17 residues. The V segment lost 9 bases and the J segment 5 bases; nucleotides outside the gene matches: 19.

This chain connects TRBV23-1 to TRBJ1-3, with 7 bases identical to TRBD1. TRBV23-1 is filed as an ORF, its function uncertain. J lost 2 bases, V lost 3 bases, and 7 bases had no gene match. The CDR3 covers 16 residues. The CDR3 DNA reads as TGCGCCAGCAGTCACCAAGAACAGGGGACTGGAAACACCATATATTTT. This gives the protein CASSHQEQGTGNTIYF.

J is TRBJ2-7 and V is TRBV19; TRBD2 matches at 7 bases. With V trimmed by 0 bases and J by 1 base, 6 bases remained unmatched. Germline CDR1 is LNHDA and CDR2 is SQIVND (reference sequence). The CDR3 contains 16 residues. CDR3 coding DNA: TGTGCCAGTAGTATAGATCTTGGGAGGGAGTCCTACGAGCAGTACTTC. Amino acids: CASSIDLGRESYEQYF.

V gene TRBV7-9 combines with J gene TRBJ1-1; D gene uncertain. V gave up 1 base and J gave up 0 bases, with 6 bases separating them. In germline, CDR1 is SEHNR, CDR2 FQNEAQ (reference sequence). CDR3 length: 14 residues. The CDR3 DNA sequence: TGTGCCAGCAGCTTAGGCGGGATGAACACTGAAGCTTTCTTT. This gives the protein CASSLGGMNTEAFF.

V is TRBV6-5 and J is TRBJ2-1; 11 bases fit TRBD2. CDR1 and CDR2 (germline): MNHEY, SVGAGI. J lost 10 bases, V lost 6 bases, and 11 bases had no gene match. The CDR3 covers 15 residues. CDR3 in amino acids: CASRLAGGPTKEQFF. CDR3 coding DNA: TGTGCCAGCAGGTTAGCGGGAGGGCCGACGAAGGAGCAGTTCTTC.

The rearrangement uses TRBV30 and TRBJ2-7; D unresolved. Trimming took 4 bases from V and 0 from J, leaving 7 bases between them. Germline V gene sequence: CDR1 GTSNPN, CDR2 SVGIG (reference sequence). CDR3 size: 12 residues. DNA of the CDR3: TGTGCCTGGAACCCAGGCTCCTACGAGCAGTACTTC. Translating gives CAWNPGSYEQYF.

CDR3 nucleotides: TGTGCCAGCACCCTCGACAGGTTCATGAACACTGAAGCTTTCTTT. It translates to CASTLDRFMNTEAFF. V usage is TRBV5-6 and J usage is TRBJ1-1; D is possibly TRBD1 (6 bases). The CDR3 covers 15 residues. The germline gives CDR1 SGHDT, CDR2 YYEEEE. Trimming cost V 6 bases and J 0 bases, with 15 bases left between them.

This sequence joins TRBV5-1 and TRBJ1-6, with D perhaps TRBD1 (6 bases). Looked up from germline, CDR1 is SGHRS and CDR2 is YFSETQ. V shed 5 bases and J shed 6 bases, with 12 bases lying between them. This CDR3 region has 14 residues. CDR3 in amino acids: CASSGGWGNSPLHF. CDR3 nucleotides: TGCGCCAGCAGTGGGGGCTGGGGTAATTCACCCCTCCACTTT.

The CDR3 region has the DNA TGTGCCAGCAGCGTAGGGAGCGGGAGGGCGACCGGGGAGCTGTTTTTT. Amino acid sequence: CASSVGSGRATGELFF. This sequence joins TRBV9 and TRBJ2-2; TRBD2 agrees at 10 bases. V lost 0 bases, J lost 5 bases, and 4 bases stayed unmatched. The germline V gene encodes CDR1 SGDLS and CDR2 YYNGEE. There are 16 residues in the CDR3.

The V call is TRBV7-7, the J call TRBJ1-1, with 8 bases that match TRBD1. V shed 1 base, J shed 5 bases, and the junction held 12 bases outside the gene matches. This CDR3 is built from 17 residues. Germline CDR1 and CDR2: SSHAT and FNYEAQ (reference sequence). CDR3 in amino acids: CASSLGQGLRVRTEAFF. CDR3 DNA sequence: TGTGCCAGCAGCTTAGGACAGGGGCTTCGGGTGAGGACTGAAGCTTTCTTT.

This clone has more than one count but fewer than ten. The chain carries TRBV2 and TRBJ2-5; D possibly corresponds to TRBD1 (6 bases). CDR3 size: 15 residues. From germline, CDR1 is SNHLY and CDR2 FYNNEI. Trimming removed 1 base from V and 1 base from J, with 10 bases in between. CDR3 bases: TGTGCCAGCAGTGAAGATGGACAGAGCCAAGAGACCCAGTACTTC. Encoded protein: CASSEDGQSQETQYF.

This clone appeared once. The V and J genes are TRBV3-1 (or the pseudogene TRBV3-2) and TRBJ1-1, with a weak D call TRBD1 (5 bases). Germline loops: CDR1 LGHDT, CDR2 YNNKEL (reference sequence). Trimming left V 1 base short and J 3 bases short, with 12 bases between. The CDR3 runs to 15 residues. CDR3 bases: TGTGCCAGCAGCCAAGGGTGGTGGGGCGACACTGAAGCTTTCTTT. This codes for CASSQGWWGDTEAFF.

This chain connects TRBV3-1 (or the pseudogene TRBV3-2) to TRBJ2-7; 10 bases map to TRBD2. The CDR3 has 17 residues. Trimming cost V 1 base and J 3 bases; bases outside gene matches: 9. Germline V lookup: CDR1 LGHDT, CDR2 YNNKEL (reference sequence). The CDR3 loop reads CASSQGSLAGAYYEQYF. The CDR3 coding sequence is TGTGCCAGCAGCCAAGGTAGCCTAGCGGGGGCCTACTACGAGCAGTACTTC.

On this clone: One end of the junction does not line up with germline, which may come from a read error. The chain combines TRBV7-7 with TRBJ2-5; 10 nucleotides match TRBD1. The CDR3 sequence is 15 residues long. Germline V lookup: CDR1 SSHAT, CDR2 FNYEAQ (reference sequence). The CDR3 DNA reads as TGTGCTAGCAGCCAAGGACAGGGGGGGAGGGAGACCCAGTACTTC. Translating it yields CASSQGQGGRETQYF. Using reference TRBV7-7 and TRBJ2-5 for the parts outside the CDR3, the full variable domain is GAGVSQSPRYKVTKRGQDVTLRCDPISSHATLYWYQQALGQGPEFLTYFNYEAQPDKSGLPSDRFSAERPEGSISTLTIQRTEQRDSAMYRCASSQGQGGRETQYFGPGTRLLVL.